This entry features one T cell receptor beta chain sequence. Antigen: not known. V lost 3 bases to trimming and J lost 0 bases, with 15 bases between them. This CDR3 contains 16 residues. The sample is drawn from a study of T-cell reconstitution after alpha-beta-depleted transplantation in children. Study-wide results and limits: After transplant, high TCRbeta diversity at day 60 in some patients arose from surviving recipient T cells and thymic progenitors. Several hundred expanded graft clones reportedly gave rise to the alpha-beta T cells present about two months after transplant.

Preparation of the TCRbeta library was carried out with unique molecular identifiers. TCRdb used MiXCR to reprocess the PCR reads, holding one entry per CDR3 protein. This sample has around 800,000 distinct CDR3 sequences, with 15% to 20% found just once. The material sequenced was PBMCs, mostly from graft donor cells, taken 360 days after TCRalphabeta/CD19-depleted stem cell transplant. The chain joins TRBV12-3 or TRBV12-4 to TRBJ2-7; no clear D gene. The sequence was collected from a male patient between 10 and 17 years old who had a stem cell transplant for acute lymphoblastic leukemia, so the T cells may come from the graft donor. This chain's CDR3 is CASSLYYQRSSYEQYF. The CDR3 coding sequence is TGTGCCAGCAGTTTGTACTACCAAAGGAGCTCCTACGAGCAGTACTTC.